This T cell receptor beta chain came from a study of T cells in Graves' hyperthyroidism and ophthalmopathy. RNA transcripts were the template for amplifying TCR beta CDR3 regions. RT-PCR in the first round (using the HTBI primer set) targeted the TCR CDR3. A single record per CDR3 protein comes from TCRdb applying MiXCR to the multiplex PCR reads. The sample consists of some 420,000 distinct CDR3 sequences, roughly an eighth of them appearing once. Per germline, CDR1 SGHTA and CDR2 FQGNSA. The V and J ends lost 1 base and 4 bases respectively, with 10 bases between them. CDR3 size: 14 residues. Sequencing used blood. The V gene is TRBV7-2, the J gene TRBJ2-5; D is undetermined. The sequence was collected from a woman aged 18-30 years with Graves' hyperthyroidism. CDR3 in DNA: TGTGCCAGCAGCTTAGAGTCTACGGGAGAGACCCAGTACTTC. Residues: CASSLESTGETQYF.